The clone carrying this TCR beta chain occurred a few times. The antigen is unknown. Trimming at V came to 4 bases and at J to 6 bases, leaving 12 bases not matched to a gene. CDR3 length: 17 residues. The germline V gene encodes CDR1 LGHDT and CDR2 YNNKEL (reference sequence). These data belong to a study of early T cells in non-severe SARS-CoV-2 infection. General study points: Anti-spike CD8 specificities were favored by VDJdb matching, whose results missed private and CD4 specificities.

TCRdb independently ran MiXCR on the 5' RACE reads; one entry per CDR3 protein. The repertoire holds 90,000 to 100,000 distinct CDR3 sequences, with about 12% as singletons. This rearrangement joins TRBV3-1 to TRBJ2-2, with 9 bases that match TRBD2. Material for sequencing was whole blood. This TCR was recovered from an adult who was a healthcare worker with PCR-confirmed SARS-CoV-2 infection or an uninfected control (not recorded which). The CDR3 DNA is TGTGCCAGCAGCCCCCTCGGGAGCGGGGGGTTTGCCGGGGAGCTGTTTTTT. Its translation is CASSPLGSGGFAGELFF.